A selection of T cell receptor beta chains follows, all from one sample in a study of cytomegalovirus exposure and HLA in healthy donors. The protocol was immunoSEQ multiplex PCR, while the TCRdb copy is restricted to in-frame clones and leaves out a portion. The sample table sets out approximately 60,000 clones. The sequenced sample was PBMCs. These receptors were collected from a man in his thirties or forties in good health and CMV-seropositive. The CDR3 runs from the conserved cysteine through the conserved F or W. D genes are given only for firm matches. For some rows the clone size is stated as once, few or many, or as a class when expanded; others skip it.

>NA|TRBJ2-7|NA|TRBV18
CASSKDGAYEQYF
TGTGCCAGCTCCAAAGACGGAGCCTACGAGCAGTACTTC
>NA|TRBJ1-4|TRBD1|TRBV6-1
CASSERQGTNEKLFF
TGTGCCAGCAGTGAACGACAGGGAACGAACGAAAAACTGTTTTTT
>NA|TRBJ1-1|NA|TRBV6-5
CASSRPGVAFF
TGTGCCAGCAGCCGCCCGGGGGTAGCTTTCTTT
>NA|TRBJ1-2|TRBD1|TRBV27
CASRPGQGVYGYTF
TGTGCCAGCAGACCAGGACAGGGCGTCTATGGCTACACCTTC
>NA|TRBJ2-7|TRBD2|TRBV4-1
CASSQIDLGLAGPYEQYF
TGCGCCAGCAGCCAGATTGATCTGGGACTAGCGGGCCCCTACGAGCAGTACTTC
>NA|TRBJ2-7|NA|TRBV4-1
CASSRTGSYEQYF
TGCGCCAGCAGCCGGACGGGGTCCTACGAGCAGTACTTC
>NA|TRBJ1-5|NA|TRBV30
CAWSPGYNQPQHF
TGTGCCTGGAGTCCAGGGTACAATCAGCCCCAGCATTTT
>NA|TRBJ1-2|TRBD1|TRBV5-1
CASSLAGQENYGYTF
TGCGCCAGCAGCTTGGCGGGACAGGAAAACTATGGCTACACCTTC
>NA|TRBJ2-7|TRBD1|TRBV5-1
CASSYQGQIYEQYF
TGCGCCAGCAGCTACCAGGGACAGATCTACGAGCAGTACTTC
>NA|TRBJ1-1|NA|TRBV2
CASSAWQNTEAFF
TGTGCCAGCAGTGCCTGGCAGAACACTGAAGCTTTCTTT
>NA|TRBJ2-7|TRBD1|TRBV5-1
CASSWSNRGRGTYEQYF
TGCGCCAGCAGCTGGAGTAACAGGGGCAGGGGAACCTACGAGCAGTACTTC
>NA|TRBJ2-6|NA|TRBV19
CASSTPPWRAGANVLTF
TGTGCCAGTAGTACCCCCCCCTGGAGGGCTGGGGCCAACGTCCTGACTTTC
>NA|TRBJ2-1|NA|TRBV30
CAWKLSSSYNEQFF
TGTGCCTGGAAACTGTCGAGCTCCTACAATGAGCAGTTCTTC
>NA|TRBJ2-2|NA|TRBV7-9
CASSLLENTGELFF
TGTGCCAGCAGCTTACTAGAGAACACCGGGGAGCTGTTTTTT
>NA|TRBJ2-7|NA|TRBV19
CASSPGSRPYEQYF
TGTGCCAGTAGCCCCGGGAGCCGGCCCTACGAGCAGTACTTC
>NA|TRBJ2-1|NA|TRBV9
CASSVGTYYNEQFF
TGTGCCAGCAGCGTCGGGACTTACTACAATGAGCAGTTCTTC
>NA|TRBJ2-2|NA|TRBV5-1
CASSLVSGSNTGELFF
TGCGCCAGCAGCTTGGTGTCGGGGTCGAACACCGGGGAGCTGTTTTTT
>NA|TRBJ2-1|NA|TRBV14
CASSQERNEQFF
TGTGCCAGCAGCCAAGAGCGGAATGAGCAGTTCTTC
>NA|TRBJ1-2|NA|TRBV6-1
CASSVRGGAGDDYGYTF
TGTGCCAGCAGTGTTCGAGGTGGGGCAGGGGACGACTATGGCTACACCTTC
>medium-sized|TRBJ2-7|TRBD2|TRBV7-3
CASSWTSGYEQYF
TGTGCCAGCAGCTGGACTAGCGGGTACGAGCAGTACTTC
>NA|TRBJ1-2|TRBD1|TRBV19
CASSKMETGSGGYTF
TGTGCCAGTAGTAAAATGGAGACAGGGTCTGGCGGCTACACCTTC
>NA|TRBJ1-2|TRBD1|TRBV30
CAWRGQGGSGYTF
TGTGCCTGGAGGGGACAGGGAGGGAGTGGCTACACCTTC
>NA|TRBJ2-7|TRBD2|TRBV5-1
CASGKGERGSTYEQYF
TGCGCCAGCGGGAAAGGCGAGCGGGGGTCCACCTACGAGCAGTACTTC
>NA|TRBJ1-1|TRBD1|TRBV15
CATSSGDRPTEAFF
TGTGCCACCAGCAGCGGGGACAGACCCACTGAAGCTTTCTTT
>NA|TRBJ2-6|NA|TRBV9
CASTLSATGANVLTF
TGTGCCAGCACCCTAAGTGCTACTGGGGCCAACGTCCTGACTTTC
>NA|TRBJ2-7|TRBD1|TRBV7-9
CASGEGQAYSYEQYF
TGTGCCAGCGGTGAAGGACAGGCGTATTCCTACGAGCAGTACTTC
>NA|TRBJ2-7|TRBD1|TRBV7-8
CASSSTGGARIDEQYF
TGTGCCAGCAGCTCAACAGGGGGCGCGCGGATCGACGAGCAGTACTTC
>NA|TRBJ2-7|TRBD1|TRBV2
CASSPWTGVYEQYF
TGTGCCAGCAGTCCTTGGACAGGGGTCTACGAGCAGTACTTC
>NA|TRBJ2-7|NA|TRBV4-1
CASRPRETDYEQYF
TGCGCCAGCAGACCCCGGGAAACCGACTACGAGCAGTACTTC
>NA|TRBJ1-2|TRBD1|TRBV5-6
CASSLAGTGGIGYTF
TGTGCCAGCAGCTTGGCGGGGACAGGGGGAATTGGCTACACCTTC
>NA|TRBJ2-7|TRBD2|TRBV11-2
CASSPWTSGVFYEQYF
TGTGCCAGCAGCCCCTGGACTAGCGGGGTTTTCTACGAGCAGTACTTC
>NA|TRBJ2-5|TRBD2|TRBV6-5
CASSPPGGGQTQYF
TGTGCCAGCAGTCCACCCGGGGGGGGGCAGACCCAGTACTTC
>NA|TRBJ1-5|NA|TRBV5-6
CASSLARGRRDQPQHF
TGTGCCAGCAGCTTGGCCCGGGGGAGACGGGATCAGCCCCAGCATTTT
>NA|TRBJ2-7|NA|TRBV9
CASSVAGSHAFYEQYF
TGTGCCAGCAGCGTTGCCGGGTCCCACGCGTTCTACGAGCAGTACTTC
>NA|TRBJ1-1|TRBD1|TRBV5-1
CASSRTGTANTEAFF
TGCGCCAGCAGCCGAACCGGGACAGCGAACACTGAAGCTTTCTTT
>NA|TRBJ1-2|NA|TRBV5-6
CASSVGRGNYGYTF
TGTGCCAGCAGCGTCGGGAGGGGGAACTATGGCTACACCTTC
>NA|TRBJ1-1|NA|TRBV7-2
CASSSQENTEAFF
TGTGCCAGCAGTTCCCAGGAGAACACTGAAGCTTTCTTT
>NA|TRBJ2-7|NA|TRBV19
CATKELSEQYF
TGTGCCACTAAGGAACTAAGCGAGCAGTACTTC
>NA|TRBJ1-4|NA|TRBV30
CAWGTRGATNEKLFF
TGTGCCTGGGGAACCAGGGGCGCAACTAATGAAAAACTGTTTTTT
>NA|TRBJ2-7|NA|TRBV18
CASSPTGAGGEQYF
TGTGCCAGCTCACCGACAGGGGCGGGGGGGGAGCAGTACTTC
>NA|TRBJ2-7|NA|TRBV7-8
CASSLVRLAASYEQYF
TGTGCCAGCAGCTTAGTACGGCTAGCAGCTTCCTACGAGCAGTACTTC
>NA|TRBJ1-1|TRBD1|TRBV6-1
CASTVTDRADTEAFF
TGTGCCAGCACTGTTACTGACAGGGCGGACACTGAAGCTTTCTTT